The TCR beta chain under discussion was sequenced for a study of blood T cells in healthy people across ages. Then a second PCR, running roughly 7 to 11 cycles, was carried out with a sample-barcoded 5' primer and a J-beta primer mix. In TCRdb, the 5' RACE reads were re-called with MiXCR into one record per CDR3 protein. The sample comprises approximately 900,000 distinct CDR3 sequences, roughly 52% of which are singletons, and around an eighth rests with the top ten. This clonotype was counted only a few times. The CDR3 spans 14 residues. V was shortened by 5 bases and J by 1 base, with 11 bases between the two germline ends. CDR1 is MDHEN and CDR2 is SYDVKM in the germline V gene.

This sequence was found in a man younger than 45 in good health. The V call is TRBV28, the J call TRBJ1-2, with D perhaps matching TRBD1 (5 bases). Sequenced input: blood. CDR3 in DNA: TGTGCCAGCAGTGGGGCAGATATTAACTATGGCTACACCTTC. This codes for CASSGADINYGYTF.